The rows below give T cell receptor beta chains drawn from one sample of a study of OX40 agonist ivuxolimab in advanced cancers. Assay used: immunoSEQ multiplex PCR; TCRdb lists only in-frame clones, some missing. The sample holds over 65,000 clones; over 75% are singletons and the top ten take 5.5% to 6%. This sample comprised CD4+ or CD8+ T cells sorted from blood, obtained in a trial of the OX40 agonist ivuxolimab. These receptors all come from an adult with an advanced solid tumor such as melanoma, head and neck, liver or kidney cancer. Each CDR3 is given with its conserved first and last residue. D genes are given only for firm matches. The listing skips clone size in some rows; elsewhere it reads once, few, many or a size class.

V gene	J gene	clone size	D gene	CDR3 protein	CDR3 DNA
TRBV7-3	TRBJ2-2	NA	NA	CASSGSGNTGELFF	TGTGCCAGCAGCGGTAGCGGCAACACCGGGGAGCTGTTTTTT
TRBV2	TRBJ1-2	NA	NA	CASSPNGDVGGYTF	TGTGCCAGCAGCCCAAACGGCGACGTCGGTGGCTACACCTTC
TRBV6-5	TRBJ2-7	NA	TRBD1	CASRPDRGVYEQYF	TGTGCCAGCAGACCCGACAGGGGGGTCTACGAGCAGTACTTC
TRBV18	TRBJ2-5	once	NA	CASSPPGRSGETQYF	TGTGCCAGCTCACCACCGGGGAGATCCGGGGAGACCCAGTACTTC
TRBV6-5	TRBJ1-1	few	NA	CASSYSIVPNTEAFF	TGTGCCAGCAGTTACTCGATAGTCCCGAACACTGAAGCTTTCTTT
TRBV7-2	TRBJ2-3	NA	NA	CASSGVAGTDTQYF	TGTGCCAGCAGCGGGGTGGCGGGCACAGATACGCAGTATTTT
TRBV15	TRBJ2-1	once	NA	CATSRDSLGGNEQFF	TGTGCCACCAGCAGAGATAGCCTTGGTGGAAATGAGCAGTTCTTC
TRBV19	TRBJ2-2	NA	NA	CASKLQGPRELFF	TGTGCCAGTAAACTACAGGGCCCTAGGGAGCTGTTTTTT
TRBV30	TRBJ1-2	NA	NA	CAWSVGGRAGYTF	TGTGCCTGGAGTGTAGGTGGAAGGGCGGGCTACACCTTC
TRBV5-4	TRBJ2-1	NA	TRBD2	CASSLVGLAGAYNEQFF	TGTGCCAGCAGCTTGGTAGGACTAGCGGGGGCCTACAATGAGCAGTTCTTC
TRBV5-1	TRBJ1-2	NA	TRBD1	CASSLSGTGTGLYGYTF	TGCGCCAGCAGCTTGTCGGGGACAGGGACGGGACTCTATGGCTACACCTTC
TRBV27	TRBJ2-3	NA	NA	CASSFNVRPRAPFPTDTQYF	TGTGCCAGCAGTTTTAATGTTCGGCCGAGGGCCCCATTCCCCACAGATACGCAGTATTTT
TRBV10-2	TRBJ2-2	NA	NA	CAGYPGTSNTGELFF	TGCGCCGGATACCCCGGGACATCGAACACCGGGGAGCTGTTTTTT
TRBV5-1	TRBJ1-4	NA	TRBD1	CASSQGQGGSEKLFF	TGCGCCAGCAGCCAGGGACAGGGAGGAAGTGAAAAACTGTTTTTT
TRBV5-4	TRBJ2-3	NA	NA	CASSPSTDTQYF	TGTGCCAGCAGCCCAAGCACAGATACGCAGTATTTT
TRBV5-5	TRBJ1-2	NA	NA	CASYRGRLGNYGYTF	TGTGCCAGCTACCGTGGCAGGCTTGGGAACTATGGCTACACCTTC
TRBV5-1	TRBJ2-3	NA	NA	CASSLEVWTSTDTQYF	TGCGCCAGCAGCTTGGAAGTCTGGACTAGCACAGATACGCAGTATTTT